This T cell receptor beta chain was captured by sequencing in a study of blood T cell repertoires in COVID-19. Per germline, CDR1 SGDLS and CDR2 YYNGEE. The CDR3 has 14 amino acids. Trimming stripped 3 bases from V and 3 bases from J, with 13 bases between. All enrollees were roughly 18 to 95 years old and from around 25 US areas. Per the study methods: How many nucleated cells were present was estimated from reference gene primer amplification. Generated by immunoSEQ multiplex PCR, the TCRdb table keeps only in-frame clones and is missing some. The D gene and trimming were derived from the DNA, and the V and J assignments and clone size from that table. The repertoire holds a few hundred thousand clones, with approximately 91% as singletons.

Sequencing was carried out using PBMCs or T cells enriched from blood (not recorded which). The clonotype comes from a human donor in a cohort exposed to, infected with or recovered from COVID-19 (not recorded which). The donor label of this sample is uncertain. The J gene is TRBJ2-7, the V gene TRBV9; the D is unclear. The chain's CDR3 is CASSAYRPYYEQYF. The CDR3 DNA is TGTGCCAGCAGCGCCTACAGACCTTACTACGAGCAGTACTTC.